Shown below are 9 T cell receptor beta chains from a single sample sequenced in a study of cytomegalovirus exposure and HLA in healthy donors. In the PCR, 60 Vbeta and 13 Jbeta primers were used. The assay was immunoSEQ multiplex PCR, and TCRdb's table has in-frame clones only and misses some. Found here are around 180,000 clones, roughly 84% of them singletons; the top ten hold around 1.2%. The material sequenced was PBMCs. These receptors were obtained from a girl aged 2-10 years in good health and CMV-seropositive.

This sequence joins TRBV6-5 and TRBJ2-3; 10 nucleotides match TRBD2. Per germline, CDR1 MNHEY and CDR2 SVGAGI. The CDR3 totals 15 residues. V shed 4 bases, J shed 4 bases, and the junction held 5 bases outside the gene matches. The CDR3 DNA follows: TGTGCCAGCAGTTCCGGGACTAGCGTTCCAGATACGCAGTATTTT. Protein sequence: CASSSGTSVPDTQYF.

The genes are TRBV25-1 and TRBJ2-3, with TRBD1 matching 9 bases. The junction had 12 bases not matched to a gene; V was cut back by 5 bases and J by 6 bases. This CDR3 has 16 residues. Germline V lookup: CDR1 MGHDK, CDR2 SYGVNS. The CDR3 DNA reads as TGTGCCAGCAGTCCCCACCGGGACAGGGTTTTGGATACGCAGTATTTT. Residues: CASSPHRDRVLDTQYF.

The chain has TRBV2 and TRBJ2-3; D is possibly TRBD2 (6 bases). The CDR3 is 14 residues long. Between the trimmed V and J ends, which lost 6 bases and 3 bases, there was a span of 13 bases. Germline CDR1 is SNHLY and CDR2 is FYNNEI. CDR3 nucleotides: TGTGCCAGCAGGCGACTAGAAGATACAGATACGCAGTATTTT. Amino acids: CASRRLEDTDTQYF. Looking up the rest from reference TRBV2 and TRBJ2-3 gives the full variable domain: EPEVTQTPSHQVTQMGQEVILRCVPISNHLYFYWYRQILGQKVEFLVSFYNNEISEKSEIFDDQFSVERPDGSNFTLKIRSTKLEDSAMYFCASRRLEDTDTQYFGPGTRLTVL.

This chain links TRBV4-1 with TRBJ1-3; tentatively, D is TRBD1 (5 bases). The ends were cut back, 0 bases at V and 3 bases at J, with 12 bases in the middle. This CDR3 has 16 residues. Germline V gives CDR1 MGHRA, CDR2 YSYEKL. The chain's CDR3 is CASSQDLGGNGNTIYF. The CDR3, as DNA: TGCGCCAGCAGCCAAGATCTTGGGGGGAATGGAAACACCATATATTTT.

The chain joins TRBV20-1 to TRBJ2-7; 8 bases align to TRBD1. The CDR3 has 11 amino acids. V lost 5 bases, J lost 11 bases, and 8 bases stayed unmatched. Germline CDR1 is DFQATT and CDR2 is SNEGSKA (reference sequence). The CDR3 DNA follows: TGCAGTGCTTCAAAGGCGGACAGGGAGTACTTC. Its translation: CSASKADREYF.

This clone was seen a single time. The genes are TRBV27 and TRBJ2-1; TRBD2 agrees at 7 bases. The CDR3 spans 12 residues. Germline trimming cut 6 bases from V and 9 bases from J; bases unmatched to any gene: 5. CDR1 and CDR2 from the germline V gene are MNHEY and SMNVEV (reference sequence). The CDR3 region has the DNA TGTGCCAGCAGCCGGACTAGGTGTGAGCAGTTCTTC. Its translation: CASSRTRCEQFF.

This chain links TRBV30 with TRBJ2-5, with 14 bases identical to TRBD2. J was trimmed by 5 bases and V by 5 bases; bases with no gene match: 7. Germline V gene lookup returns CDR1 GTSNPN and CDR2 SVGIG (reference sequence). CDR3 length equals 15 residues. The CDR3, as DNA: TGTGCCTGGGGGGGACTAGCGGGAGTAGTGGAGACCCAGTACTTC. This codes for CAWGGLAGVVETQYF.

This clone was seen a handful of times. The chain uses TRBV6-6 and TRBJ1-5, with a possible D match to TRBD1 (5 bases). Looked up from germline, CDR1 is MNHNY and CDR2 is SVGAGI (reference sequence). The CDR3 runs 16 residues. The V end lost 2 bases, the J end lost 1 base, and 12 bases lay between the germline ends. The CDR3 DNA reads TGTGCCAGCAGTTACCCGACAGTGAAGAGCAATCAGCCCCAGCATTTT. It is translated as CASSYPTVKSNQPQHF.

This clone came up a few times. Other DNA variants within this sample encode the same CDR3. The chain combines TRBV5-1 with TRBJ2-1; 7 bases are a match to TRBD1. Germline assignment: CDR1 SGHRS and CDR2 YFSETQ. Unmatched junction bases numbered 7, after V lost 4 bases and J lost 3 bases. The CDR3 spans 15 residues. The CDR3 DNA reads as TGCGCCAGCAGCCCGGGACAGACGAACTACAATGAGCAGTTCTTC. Encoded protein: CASSPGQTNYNEQFF.